The next 27 T cell receptor beta chains were all read from a single sample in a study of blood T cells in healthy people across ages (dated by TCRdb to between 2014 and 2017). Libraries were built with 5' RACE. TCRdb records Illumina HiSeq 2500 as the sequencer. A second PCR of about 6 to 11 cycles was performed with a sample-barcoded 5' primer and a J-beta primer mix. The raw public data were reprocessed by TCRdb itself: fastp quality trimming at Q25, MiXCR clonotype calling, in-frame beta chains only. Records with the same CDR3 protein are collapsed into one entry carrying the most frequent genes and DNA. In this sample the table shows hundreds of thousands of distinct CDR3 sequences, about 62% of which occur a single time. About 20% of the sample comes from the top ten. The sample taken for sequencing was blood. Every receptor here comes from a man younger than 40 in good health.

This clonotype was recorded once. The gene calls are TRBV7-2 and TRBJ2-7; no clear D gene. The germline V gene encodes CDR1 SGHTA and CDR2 FQGNSA. Trimming removed 6 bases from V and 3 bases from J, with 12 bases in between. The CDR3 has 13 residues. The CDR3 bases are TGTGCCAGCAGTGTGTCGGTTTTCTACGAGCAGTACTTC. Protein product: CASSVSVFYEQYF. Together with reference TRBV7-2 and TRBJ2-7, the CDR3 gives the full variable domain: GAGVSQSPSNKVTEKGKDVELRCDPISGHTALYWYRQSLGQGLEFLIYFQGNSAPDKSGLPSDRFSAERTGGSVSTLTIQRTQQEDSAVYLCASSVSVFYEQYFGPGTRLTVT.

This clonotype turned up a few times. V usage is TRBV9 and J usage is TRBJ2-1; no definite D call. Germline V lookup: CDR1 SGDLS, CDR2 YYNGEE. CDR3 length equals 11 residues. The germline V and J ends were trimmed by 5 bases and 7 bases, with 7 bases remaining between them. CDR3 loop: CASSVSNEQFF. The CDR3 DNA sequence: TGTGCCAGCAGTGTGAGTAATGAGCAGTTCTTC.

This clonotype was picked up a small number of times. This chain joins TRBV3-1 and TRBJ2-5, with D perhaps TRBD2 (5 bases). The DNA end is a closer match to TRBJ2-7, so the J assignment may be wrong. CDR1 and CDR2 (germline): LGHDT, YNNKEL (reference sequence). CDR3 size: 15 residues. In nucleotides, the CDR3 is TGTGCCAGCACCTTTGGACTGCGTTCCACCTACGAGCAGTACTTC. Encoded protein: CASTFGLRSTYEQYF.

J is TRBJ2-2 and V is TRBV12-3 or TRBV12-4, with D possibly being TRBD1 (6 bases). The CDR3 extends over 14 amino acids. Between the trimmed V and J ends, which lost 4 bases and 4 bases, there was a span of 10 bases. Here the CDR3 reads CASSSDRLTGELFF. Written as DNA, the CDR3 is TGTGCCAGCAGTTCGGACAGACTCACCGGGGAGCTGTTTTTT.

CDR3 bases: TGTGCCAGCAGCCCAACTCCGGGGTACAATGAGCAGTTCTTC. It encodes CASSPTPGYNEQFF. The rearrangement uses TRBV7-2 and TRBJ2-1; possible D gene TRBD2, 5 bases. Trimming took 5 bases from V and 4 from J, leaving 12 bases between them. Germline V gives CDR1 SGHTA, CDR2 FQGNSA. This CDR3 has 14 amino acids.

This sequence joins TRBV12-3 or TRBV12-4 and TRBJ1-1; D is unclear. Trimming removed 6 bases from V and 1 base from J, with 15 bases in between. The CDR3 loop spans 15 amino acids. The CDR3 loop is CASSPTRSGNTEAFF. The CDR3 DNA reads as TGTGCCAGCAGCCCAACTAGGTCGGGGAACACTGAAGCTTTCTTT.

The chain joins TRBV20-1 to TRBJ2-7; no clear D. The CDR3 is 14 amino acids. Germline CDR1 and CDR2: DFQATT and SNEGSKA (reference sequence). V was cut by 3 bases and J by 3 bases, with 15 bases left in between. CDR3 protein: CSARVDGDFYEQYF. In DNA, the CDR3 is TGCAGTGCTAGGGTGGACGGAGACTTCTACGAGCAGTACTTC.

This clonotype was counted a few times. CDR3 DNA sequence: TGTGCCAGCAGCCGGAGCGGGGGCCCTAACAATGAGCAGTTCTTC. This codes for CASSRSGGPNNEQFF. The chain links TRBV11-2 to TRBJ2-1, with TRBD2 matching 8 bases. Germline loops: CDR1 SGHAT, CDR2 FQNNGV. V lost 5 bases, J lost 5 bases, and 8 bases stayed unmatched. The CDR3 has 15 residues.

This clonotype was counted only a few times. The chain uses TRBV28 and TRBJ2-6; D gene ambiguous. This CDR3 has 15 residues. The V end lost 10 bases, the J end lost 3 bases, and 16 bases lay between the germline ends. CDR1 and CDR2 (germline): MDHEN, SYDVKM. In DNA form, the CDR3 reads TGTGCCACCAAAGCCCAGCTTGGTGGGGCCAACGTCCTGACTTTC. Amino acid sequence: CATKAQLGGANVLTF.

V gene TRBV30 combines with J gene TRBJ2-1; no definite D call. CDR1 and CDR2 (germline): GTSNPN, SVGIG (reference sequence). V was trimmed by 5 bases and J by 6 bases, leaving 14 bases between them. The length of the CDR3 is 13 residues. The CDR3 nucleotides are TGTGCCTGGGAAGCCGCTAGAGGCAATGAGCAGTTCTTC. This encodes CAWEAARGNEQFF. The variable domain in full, completed from reference TRBV30 and TRBJ2-1, reads SQTIHQWPATLVQPVGSPLSLECTVEGTSNPNLYWYRQAAGRGLQLLFYSVGIGQISSEVPQNLSASRPQDRQFILSSKKLLLSDSGFYLCAWEAARGNEQFFGPGTRLTVL.

This clonotype was counted a single time. The CDR3 spells CASSQDKTDTQYF. The CDR3 DNA reads as TGCGCCAGCAGCCAAGATAAAACAGATACGCAGTATTTT. The chain uses TRBV4-1 and TRBJ2-3; no clear D gene. Per the germline V gene, CDR1 is MGHRA and CDR2 is YSYEKL. V lost 0 bases, J lost 3 bases, and 4 bases lay in between. The CDR3 is made up of 13 amino acids.

The gene calls are TRBV9 and TRBJ1-4, with D perhaps TRBD1 (6 bases). Trimming cost V 4 bases and J 3 bases, with 16 bases left between them. The CDR3 covers 16 residues. Germline CDR1 SGDLS, CDR2 YYNGEE. The CDR3 loop reads CASSPRRGAANEKLFF. The CDR3 region has the DNA TGTGCCAGCAGCCCCCGGAGGGGGGCTGCTAATGAAAAACTGTTTTTT.

Only a few counts were recorded for this clonotype. This rearrangement joins TRBV29-1 to TRBJ2-1, with 11 nucleotides matching TRBD1. J gave up 8 bases and V 2 bases, and 8 bases lay outside the gene matches. Germline CDR1 reads SQVTM; CDR2 reads ANQGSEA. This CDR3 contains 15 residues. This CDR3 is CSVETGQGVSYEQFF. In DNA form, the CDR3 reads TGCAGCGTTGAAACGGGACAGGGGGTTTCGTATGAGCAGTTCTTC.

This chain links TRBV20-1 with TRBJ2-3; D might be TRBD1 (5 bases). The CDR3 length is 13 residues. Looked up from germline, CDR1 is DFQATT and CDR2 is SNEGSKA (reference sequence). The CDR3 DNA is TGCAGCCGTAGCAGGGCGCTCACAGATACGCAGTATTTT. Protein sequence: CSRSRALTDTQYF.

Worth noting for this clonotype: One junction end disagrees with the germline gene, perhaps due to a read error. This chain uses TRBV20-1 with TRBJ2-7, with 13 bases matching TRBD2. There are 15 residues in the CDR3. Germline lookup yields CDR1 DFQATT and CDR2 SNEGSKA (reference sequence). Written as DNA, the CDR3 is TGCAGTGCCAGAGGGACTAGCGGGACCTCCTACGAGCAGTACTTC. It yields the protein CSARGTSGTSYEQYF.

The chain employs TRBV4-2 and TRBJ2-7, with 11 nucleotides matching TRBD2. Germline CDR1 LGHNA, CDR2 YNFKEQ. CDR3 size: 15 residues. Germline trimming cut 2 bases from V and 3 bases from J; bases unmatched to any gene: 3. The CDR3 sequence is CASSQLTSGIYEQYF. CDR3 sequence (DNA): TGTGCCAGCAGCCAATTGACTAGCGGGATCTACGAGCAGTACTTC.

This clonotype was observed a few times. The chain has TRBV20-1 and TRBJ2-7; maybe TRBD2 (7 bases). Deletions cut 5 bases from V and 0 bases from J, with 14 bases between. In germline, CDR1 is DFQATT, CDR2 SNEGSKA (reference sequence). The CDR3 sequence is 14 residues long. CDR3 in DNA: TGCAGTGCTCCGGCGAGGGGGGGCTCCTACGAGCAGTACTTC. Its protein product is CSAPARGGSYEQYF.

This clonotype was found a few times. The chain couples TRBV19 to TRBJ2-7; 7 bases fit TRBD2. The trim removed 2 bases at V and 2 bases at J, leaving 9 bases unmatched. Germline assignment: CDR1 LNHDA and CDR2 SQIVND (reference sequence). There are 16 residues in the CDR3. The CDR3 DNA reads as TGTGCCAGTAGTATACGCGCCGGGACTAACCCCTACGAGCAGTACTTC. Residues: CASSIRAGTNPYEQYF.

The chain combines TRBV7-2 with TRBJ2-1; TRBD2 matches at 8 bases. From germline, CDR1 is SGHTA and CDR2 FQGNSA. This CDR3 is built from 17 residues. The trim removed 7 bases at V and 6 bases at J, leaving 17 bases unmatched. The CDR3 here is CASTIPILSGSFNEQFF. Written as DNA, the CDR3 is TGTGCCAGCACAATCCCCATCCTCAGCGGGAGTTTCAATGAGCAGTTCTTC.

This rearrangement joins TRBV29-1 to TRBJ2-1; D is perhaps TRBD1 (6 bases). Trimming stripped 4 bases from V and 5 bases from J, with 18 bases between. The germline gives CDR1 SQVTM, CDR2 ANQGSEA. This CDR3 comprises 15 residues. In nucleotides, the CDR3 is TGCAGCGTTGTTGGGTGGCAGGGGAAAGACAATGAGCAGTTCTTC. This encodes CSVVGWQGKDNEQFF.

The chain has TRBV29-1 and TRBJ2-1; TRBD1 matches 11 bases. This CDR3 comprises 13 residues. The germline CDR1 and CDR2 sequences are SQVTM and ANQGSEA. This chain's CDR3 is CGIGQGATNEQFF. DNA of the CDR3: TGCGGGATTGGACAGGGGGCGACTAATGAGCAGTTCTTC.

In regard to this clonotype: A clone one base away is much larger, so this may be a read error. The gene calls are TRBV27 and TRBJ2-6; the D is unclear. Germline CDR1 and CDR2: MNHEY and SMNVEV (reference sequence). This CDR3 is 15 amino acids long. V was cut by 4 bases and J by 0 bases, with 7 bases left in between. DNA for the CDR3: TGTGCCAGCAGTTGGGCAGCCTCTGGGGCCAACGTCCTGACTTTC. Translating gives CASSWAASGANVLTF.

This clonotype was picked up one time. The chain employs TRBV12-3 or TRBV12-4 and TRBJ1-6; 8 nucleotides align to TRBD1. The CDR3 spans 14 residues. J lost 9 bases, V lost 4 bases, and 5 bases had no gene match. CDR3 in amino acids: CASSYRQGRSPLHF. The CDR3 DNA is TGTGCCAGCAGTTATAGACAGGGGCGTTCACCCCTCCACTTT.

The chain combines TRBV29-1 with TRBJ1-1; 7 nucleotides align to TRBD1. The length of the CDR3 is 13 residues. Germline trimming cut 8 bases from V and 2 bases from J; bases unmatched to any gene: 8. Germline V CDR1 and CDR2: SQVTM, ANQGSEA. The CDR3 protein is CSWRAGGNTEAFF. The CDR3 DNA follows: TGCAGCTGGCGGGCAGGGGGTAACACTGAAGCTTTCTTT.

This chain joins TRBV20-1 and TRBJ1-1; 7 bases are a match to TRBD1. The CDR3 is 17 amino acids. The V gene's germline CDR1 is DFQATT and CDR2 SNEGSKA (reference sequence). The junction had 12 bases not matched to a gene; V was cut back by 2 bases and J by 0 bases. Here the CDR3 DNA reads TGCAGTGCTAGATCACAGGGGAGGCTGAGGGTGAACACTGAAGCTTTCTTT. As protein: CSARSQGRLRVNTEAFF.

This clonotype was counted a few times. The genes are TRBV29-1 and TRBJ2-1; D could derive from TRBD1 or TRBD2 (5 bases each). The germline V and J ends were trimmed by 0 bases and 15 bases, with 18 bases remaining between them. Germline CDR1 SQVTM, CDR2 ANQGSEA. The CDR3 is made up of 13 amino acids. The CDR3 DNA reads as TGCAGCGTTGAAGATCTGGTAGCTACGGGGCTGTTCTTC. Protein sequence: CSVEDLVATGLFF.

The sample holds a few counts of this clonotype. This chain links TRBV20-1 with TRBJ2-5; TRBD2 matches at 8 bases. CDR3 length: 14 amino acids. The V gene's germline CDR1 is DFQATT and CDR2 SNEGSKA (reference sequence). The ends lost 1 base at V and 0 bases at J; junction bases unmatched: 1. In nucleotides, the CDR3 is TGCAGTGCTAGAGGACTAGCGCACCAAGAGACCCAGTACTTC. Protein: CSARGLAHQETQYF.